These 17 T cell receptor beta chains share one sample of origin, sequenced in a study of blood T cell repertoires in COVID-19. Assay used: immunoSEQ multiplex PCR; TCRdb lists only in-frame clones, some missing. The table shows around 75,000 clones, with around 74% occurring only once. The sample was peripheral blood. The origin of the receptors is a woman older than 75 with active or convalescent COVID-19.

This clone was picked up a small number of times. The J gene is TRBJ2-1, the V gene TRBV30; maybe TRBD1 (5 bases). Trimming stripped 2 bases from V and 5 bases from J, with 7 bases between. The V gene's germline CDR1 is GTSNPN and CDR2 SVGIG (reference sequence). CDR3 length equals 12 residues. As DNA, the CDR3 is TGTGCCTGGAGTAGACAGCACAATGAGCAGTTCTTC. Translating gives CAWSRQHNEQFF.

Details on this clone: At one end, the junction sequence differs from germline, possibly due to a read error. This chain uses TRBV7-2 with TRBJ1-5; 8 nucleotides align to TRBD1. This CDR3 is 15 amino acids long. The V gene's germline CDR1 is SGHTA and CDR2 FQGNSA. This CDR3 is CASILKPGGEQPQHF. DNA for the CDR3: TGTGCCAGCATCTTAAAACCAGGGGGCGAACAGCCCCAGCATTTT.

CDR3 amino acids: CASSQALGTGAGYTF. DNA for the CDR3: TGTGCCAGCAGCCAAGCTTTGGGGACAGGGGCCGGCTACACCTTC. V is TRBV3-1 (or the pseudogene TRBV3-2) and J is TRBJ1-2; the match to TRBD1 covers 10 bases. CDR1 LGHDT and CDR2 YNNKEL come from the germline V gene (reference sequence). Trimming at V came to 1 base and at J to 8 bases, leaving 7 bases not matched to a gene. CDR3 length: 15 amino acids.

The DNA for the CDR3 is TGTGCCAGCAGCTTGACAGGGGGGAATCAGCCCCAGCATTTT. It is translated as CASSLTGGNQPQHF. This chain links TRBV5-5 with TRBJ1-5, with TRBD1 matching 8 bases. The germline gives CDR1 SGHKS, CDR2 YYEKEE (reference sequence). This CDR3 is 14 amino acids long. With 1 base clipped from V and 4 bases from J, the junction kept 1 base outside the gene matches.

The gene calls are TRBV11-2 and TRBJ2-3; D not resolved. Looked up from germline, CDR1 is SGHAT and CDR2 is FQNNGV. This CDR3 has 15 residues. The germline V and J ends were trimmed by 2 bases and 2 bases, with 11 bases remaining between them. CDR3 in amino acids: CASSLYERFTDTQYF. In nucleotides, the CDR3 is TGTGCCAGCAGCTTATATGAGAGGTTCACAGATACGCAGTATTTT.

The genes are TRBV6-8 and TRBJ2-1; TRBD2 is a possible D gene (7 bases). CDR3 length: 15 amino acids. The germline CDR1 and CDR2 sequences are MNHGY and SAAAGT. Trimming removed 7 bases from V and 2 bases from J, with 15 bases in between. DNA of the CDR3: TGTGCCAGCACCCAGAAGGGGGGGGCCTACAATGAGCAGTTCTTC. Encoded protein: CASTQKGGAYNEQFF.

This clone was recorded once. The chain carries TRBV15 and TRBJ1-6, with D perhaps matching TRBD1 (5 bases). Germline CDR1 LNHNV, CDR2 YYDKDF (reference sequence). This CDR3 has 14 amino acids. V gave up 5 bases and J gave up 3 bases, with 8 bases separating them. DNA for the CDR3: TGTGCCACCAGCGGACAACTCTATAATTCACCCCTCCACTTT. Translation: CATSGQLYNSPLHF.

This clone turned up a few times. V and J are TRBV6-1 and TRBJ1-6; possible D gene TRBD1, 6 bases. The V end was cut by 3 bases, the J end by 14 bases, with 14 bases between. This CDR3 has 13 residues. Germline V gene sequence: CDR1 MNHNS, CDR2 SASEGT. The CDR3 reads CASSDDRFRALHF. The DNA of the CDR3 is TGTGCCAGCAGTGACGACAGGTTTAGGGCCCTCCACTTT.

This chain joins TRBV9 and TRBJ2-2; 13 nucleotides agree with TRBD2. The CDR3 consists of 18 residues. Germline loops: CDR1 SGDLS, CDR2 YYNGEE. With 3 bases clipped from V and 7 bases from J, the junction kept 12 bases outside the gene matches. The CDR3 spells CASSARTSGSVVGGELFF. The CDR3 region has the DNA TGTGCCAGCAGCGCCCGGACTAGCGGGAGCGTGGTGGGCGGGGAGCTGTTTTTT.

The rearrangement uses TRBV30 and TRBJ2-3; 7 positions match TRBD2. Germline CDR1 and CDR2: GTSNPN and SVGIG (reference sequence). CDR3 length equals 15 residues. The V and J ends lost 0 bases and 1 base, in that order; junction bases with no gene match: 4. The CDR3 is CAWSVRRGGTDTQYF. The CDR3 coding sequence is TGTGCCTGGAGTGTACGCCGGGGGGGCACAGATACGCAGTATTTT.

This clone was seen a few times. The chain combines TRBV19 with TRBJ2-4; D gene unclear. CDR3 length: 12 residues. V lost 10 bases and J 5 bases, leaving 12 bases between the germline ends. From germline, CDR1 is LNHDA and CDR2 SQIVND (reference sequence). In DNA form, the CDR3 reads TGTGCCACCCGACCGAGCGAAAACATTCAGTACTTC. As protein: CATRPSENIQYF.

J is TRBJ1-1 and V is TRBV7-6; D gene ambiguous. CDR3 length: 13 residues. V was trimmed by 5 bases and J by 3 bases, leaving 10 bases between them. The germline CDR1 and CDR2 sequences are SGHVS and FNYEAQ. CDR3 in DNA: TGTGCCAGCAGCCCTCGAGGCGACACTGAAGCTTTCTTT. It is translated as CASSPRGDTEAFF.

Only a few counts were recorded for this clone. The rearrangement links TRBV7-2 to TRBJ2-7; D remains unclear. The CDR3 runs to 14 residues. Germline CDR1 SGHTA, CDR2 FQGNSA. Between the trimmed V and J ends, which lost 2 bases and 5 bases, there was a span of 13 bases. The CDR3 loop is CASSLSRVLHEQYF. The CDR3, as DNA: TGTGCCAGCAGCTTAAGTCGGGTGCTCCACGAGCAGTACTTC.

The chain uses TRBV29-1 and TRBJ2-5; 8 nucleotides match TRBD1. Germline assignment: CDR1 SQVTM and CDR2 ANQGSEA. The CDR3 is made up of 12 amino acids. Germline trimming cut 6 bases from V and 5 bases from J; bases unmatched to any gene: 5. CDR3 amino acids: CSVDRDDETQYF. CDR3 in DNA: TGCAGCGTGGACAGGGATGATGAGACCCAGTACTTC.

The V and J genes are TRBV4-1 and TRBJ2-3; D perhaps matches TRBD2 (6 bases). Per germline, CDR1 MGHRA and CDR2 YSYEKL. Trimming removed 0 bases from V and 2 bases from J, with 18 bases in between. This CDR3 comprises 18 residues. In DNA form, the CDR3 reads TGCGCCAGCAGCCAAGATCGAGGTGGAGGGAAATTCACAGATACGCAGTATTTT. Protein: CASSQDRGGGKFTDTQYF.

This chain connects TRBV28 to TRBJ1-2; 8 bases map to TRBD1. V trimming: 10 bases; J trimming: 1 base; junction bases outside the gene matches: 14. From germline, CDR1 is MDHEN and CDR2 SYDVKM. The CDR3 consists of 16 residues. In DNA, the CDR3 is TGTGCCACCTACGACAGGGGCAAGTATATTAACTATGGCTACACCTTC. It specifies CATYDRGKYINYGYTF.

This chain uses TRBV6-2 or TRBV6-3 with TRBJ1-2; possibly TRBD1 for D (5 bases). The CDR3 sequence is 14 residues long. The germline V gene encodes CDR1 MNHEY and CDR2 SVGEGT. Trimming left V 0 bases short and J 4 bases short, with 9 bases between. CDR3 residues: CASSYSGGTYGYTF. The CDR3 DNA is TGTGCCAGCAGTTACTCCGGAGGGACCTATGGCTACACCTTC.